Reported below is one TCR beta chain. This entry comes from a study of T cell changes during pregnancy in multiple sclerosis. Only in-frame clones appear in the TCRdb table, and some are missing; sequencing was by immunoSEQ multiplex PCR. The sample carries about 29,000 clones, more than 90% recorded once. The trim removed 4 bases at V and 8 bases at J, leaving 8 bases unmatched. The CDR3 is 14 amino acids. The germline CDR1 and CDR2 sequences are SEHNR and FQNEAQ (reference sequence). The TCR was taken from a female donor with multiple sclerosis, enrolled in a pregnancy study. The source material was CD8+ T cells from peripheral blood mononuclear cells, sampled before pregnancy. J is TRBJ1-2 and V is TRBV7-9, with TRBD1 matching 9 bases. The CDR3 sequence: CASSYTDRGGGYTF. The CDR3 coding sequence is TGTGCCAGCAGCTACACGGACAGGGGTGGCGGCTACACCTTC. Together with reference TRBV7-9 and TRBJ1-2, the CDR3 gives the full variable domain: DTGVSQNPRHKITKRGQNVTFRCDPISEHNRLYWYRQTLGQGPEFLTYFQNEAQLEKSRLLSDRFSAERPKGSFSTLEIQRTEQGDSAMYLCASSYTDRGGGYTFGSGTRLTVV.